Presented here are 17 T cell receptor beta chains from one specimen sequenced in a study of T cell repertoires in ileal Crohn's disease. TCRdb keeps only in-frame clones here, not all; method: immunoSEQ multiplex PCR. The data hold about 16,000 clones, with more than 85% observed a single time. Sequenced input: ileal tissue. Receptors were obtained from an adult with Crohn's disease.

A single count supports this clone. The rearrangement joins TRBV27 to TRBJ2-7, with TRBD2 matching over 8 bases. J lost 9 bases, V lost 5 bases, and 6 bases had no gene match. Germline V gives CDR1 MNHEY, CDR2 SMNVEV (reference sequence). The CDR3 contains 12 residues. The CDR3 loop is CASSPGLAGQYF. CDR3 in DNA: TGTGCCAGCAGTCCCGGACTAGCAGGGCAGTACTTC.

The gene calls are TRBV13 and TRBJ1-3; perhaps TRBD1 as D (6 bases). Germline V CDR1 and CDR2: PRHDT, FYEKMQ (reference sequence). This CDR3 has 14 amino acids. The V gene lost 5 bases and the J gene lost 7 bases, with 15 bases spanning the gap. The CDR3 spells CASSTIQGRNTIYF. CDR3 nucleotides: TGTGCCAGCAGCACGATACAGGGTAGGAACACCATATATTTT.

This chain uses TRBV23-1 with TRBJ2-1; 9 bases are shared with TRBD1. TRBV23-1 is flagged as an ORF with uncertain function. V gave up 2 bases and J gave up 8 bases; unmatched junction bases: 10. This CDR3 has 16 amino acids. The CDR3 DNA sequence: TGCGCCAGCAGTCAACTATCGACAGGGGGAAGCGATGAGCAGTTCTTC. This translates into CASSQLSTGGSDEQFF.

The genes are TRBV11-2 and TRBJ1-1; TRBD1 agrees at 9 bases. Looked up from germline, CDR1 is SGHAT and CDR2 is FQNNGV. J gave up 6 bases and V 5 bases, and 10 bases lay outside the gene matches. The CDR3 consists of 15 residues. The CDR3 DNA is TGTGCCAGCAGCCAAACCGGGACAGGGACCGCTGAAGCTTTCTTT. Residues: CASSQTGTGTAEAFF.

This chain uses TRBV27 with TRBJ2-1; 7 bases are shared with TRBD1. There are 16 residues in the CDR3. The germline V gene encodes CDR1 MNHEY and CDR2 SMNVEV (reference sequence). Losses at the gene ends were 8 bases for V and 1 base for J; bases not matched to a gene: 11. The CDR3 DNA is TGTGCCAGCCTTACCTTCATGACAGGGTCCTACAATGAGCAGTTCTTC. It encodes CASLTFMTGSYNEQFF.

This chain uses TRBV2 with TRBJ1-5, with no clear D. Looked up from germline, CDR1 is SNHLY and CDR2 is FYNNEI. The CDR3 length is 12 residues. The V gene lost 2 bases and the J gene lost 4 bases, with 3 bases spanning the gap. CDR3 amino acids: CASSESNQPQHF. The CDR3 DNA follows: TGTGCCAGCAGTGAATCTAATCAGCCCCAGCATTTT.

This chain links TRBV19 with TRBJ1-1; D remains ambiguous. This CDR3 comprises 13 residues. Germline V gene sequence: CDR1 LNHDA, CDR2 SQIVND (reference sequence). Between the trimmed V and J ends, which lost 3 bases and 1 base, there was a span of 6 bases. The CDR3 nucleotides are TGTGCCAGTAGTATGGGCAGGAACACTGAAGCTTTCTTT. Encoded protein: CASSMGRNTEAFF.

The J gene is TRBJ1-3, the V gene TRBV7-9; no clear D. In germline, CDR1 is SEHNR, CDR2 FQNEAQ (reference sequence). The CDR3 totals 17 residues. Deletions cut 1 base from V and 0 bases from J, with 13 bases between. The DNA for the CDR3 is TGTGCCAGCAGCTTAGGTCGACTCAACCTCTCTGGAAACACCATATATTTT. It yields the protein CASSLGRLNLSGNTIYF.

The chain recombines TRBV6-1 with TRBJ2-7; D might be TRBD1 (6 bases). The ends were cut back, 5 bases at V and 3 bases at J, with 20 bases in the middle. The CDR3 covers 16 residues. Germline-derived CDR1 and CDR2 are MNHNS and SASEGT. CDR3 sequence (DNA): TGTGCCAGCAGTAAAGGCAGACAGGCCCCGGGCTACGAGCAGTACTTC. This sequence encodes CASSKGRQAPGYEQYF.

The CDR3 DNA sequence: TGTGCCAGCAGTCGTATGAACACTGAAGCTTTCTTT. Translation: CASSRMNTEAFF. The rearrangement links TRBV6-5 to TRBJ1-1, with D unclear. The germline V gene has CDR1 MNHEY and CDR2 SVGAGI. Trimming shortened V by 5 bases and J by 0 bases, and 4 bases separated the two germline ends. The CDR3 extends over 12 amino acids.

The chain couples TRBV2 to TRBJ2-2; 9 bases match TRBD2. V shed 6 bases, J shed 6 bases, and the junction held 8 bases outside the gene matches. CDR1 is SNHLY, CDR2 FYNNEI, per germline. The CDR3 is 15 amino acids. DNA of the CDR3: TGTGCCAGCAGCGAGACTAGCGGAGGGGCCGGGGAGCTGTTTTTT. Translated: CASSETSGGAGELFF. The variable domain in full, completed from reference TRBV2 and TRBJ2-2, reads EPEVTQTPSHQVTQMGQEVILRCVPISNHLYFYWYRQILGQKVEFLVSFYNNEISEKSEIFDDQFSVERPDGSNFTLKIRSTKLEDSAMYFCASSETSGGAGELFFGEGSRLTVL.

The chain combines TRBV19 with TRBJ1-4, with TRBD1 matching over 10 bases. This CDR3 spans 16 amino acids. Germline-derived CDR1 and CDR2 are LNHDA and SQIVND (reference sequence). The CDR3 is CAAKDRGIRTNEKLFF. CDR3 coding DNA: TGTGCAGCAAAGGACAGGGGGATACGAACTAATGAAAAACTGTTTTTT.

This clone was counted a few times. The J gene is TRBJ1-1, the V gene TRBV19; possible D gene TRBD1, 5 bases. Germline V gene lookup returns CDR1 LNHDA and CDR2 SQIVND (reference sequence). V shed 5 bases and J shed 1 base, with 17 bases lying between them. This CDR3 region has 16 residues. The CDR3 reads CASSPRGRGGNTEAFF. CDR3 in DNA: TGTGCCAGTAGTCCAAGGGGTAGGGGCGGGAACACTGAAGCTTTCTTT.

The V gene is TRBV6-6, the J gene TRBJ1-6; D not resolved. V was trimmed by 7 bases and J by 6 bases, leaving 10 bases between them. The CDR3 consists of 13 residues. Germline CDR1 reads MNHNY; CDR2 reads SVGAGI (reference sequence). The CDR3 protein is CASNLQSNSPLHF. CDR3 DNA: TGTGCCAGCAATTTACAGAGTAATTCACCCCTCCACTTT.

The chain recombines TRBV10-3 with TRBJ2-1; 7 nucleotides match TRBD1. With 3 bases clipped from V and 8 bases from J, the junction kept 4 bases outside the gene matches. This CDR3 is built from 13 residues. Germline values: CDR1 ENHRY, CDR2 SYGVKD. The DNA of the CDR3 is TGTGCCATCAGTGACCCCGACAGGGATGAGCAGTTCTTC. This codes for CAISDPDRDEQFF.

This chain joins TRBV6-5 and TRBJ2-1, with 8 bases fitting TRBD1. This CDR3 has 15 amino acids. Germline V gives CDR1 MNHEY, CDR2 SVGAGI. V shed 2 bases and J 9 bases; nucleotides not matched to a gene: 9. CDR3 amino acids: CASSYVGRGHGEQFF. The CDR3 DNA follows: TGTGCCAGCAGTTACGTAGGCAGGGGGCACGGTGAGCAGTTCTTC.

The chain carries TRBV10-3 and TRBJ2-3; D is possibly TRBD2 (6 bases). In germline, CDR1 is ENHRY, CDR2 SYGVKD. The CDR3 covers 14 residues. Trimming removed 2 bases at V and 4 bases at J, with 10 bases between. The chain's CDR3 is CAISETSSSDTQYF. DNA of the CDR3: TGTGCCATCAGTGAGACTAGCAGTTCAGATACGCAGTATTTT.